This T cell receptor beta chain is from a study of blood T cell repertoires in COVID-19. Study-level background: Whether acute or convalescent, the COVID-19 samples came from the United States, Italy and Spain. Nucleic acid was either cDNA or gDNA, and it came from T cells, B-cell-depleted T cells, or PBMCs.

Authors' data handling: Amplifying reference gene primers gave estimates of nucleated cell counts. The assay was immunoSEQ multiplex PCR, and TCRdb's table has in-frame clones only and misses some. D and trimming come from the DNA, and the V and J calls and clone size come from that table. The sample has about 130,000 clones, about 91% seen once. The CDR3 loop spans 15 amino acids. Germline CDR1 and CDR2: SGHNT and YYREEE (reference sequence). Deletions cut 0 bases from V and 6 bases from J, with 15 bases between. This chain joins TRBV5-4 and TRBJ1-1; D possibly corresponds to TRBD1 (6 bases). The TCR was taken from a man aged 50-60 years with acute or convalescent COVID-19. The sequenced sample was peripheral blood. CDR3 coding DNA: TGTGCCAGCAGCTTGGGGGGGGGCACCTCCGCTGAAGCTTTCTTT. Translated: CASSLGGGTSAEAFF.